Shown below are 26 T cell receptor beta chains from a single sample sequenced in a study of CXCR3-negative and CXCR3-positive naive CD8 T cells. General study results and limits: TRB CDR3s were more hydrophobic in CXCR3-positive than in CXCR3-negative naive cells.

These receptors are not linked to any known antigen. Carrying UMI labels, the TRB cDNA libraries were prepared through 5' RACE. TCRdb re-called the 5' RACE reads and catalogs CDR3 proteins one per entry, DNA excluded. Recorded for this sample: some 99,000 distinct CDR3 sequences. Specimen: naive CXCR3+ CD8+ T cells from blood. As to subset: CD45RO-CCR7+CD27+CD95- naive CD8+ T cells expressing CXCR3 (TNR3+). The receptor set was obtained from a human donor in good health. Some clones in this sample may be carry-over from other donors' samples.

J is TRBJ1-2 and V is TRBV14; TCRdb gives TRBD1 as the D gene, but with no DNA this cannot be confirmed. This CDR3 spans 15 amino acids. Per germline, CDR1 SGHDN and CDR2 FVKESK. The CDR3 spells CASSQVAGALYGYTF.

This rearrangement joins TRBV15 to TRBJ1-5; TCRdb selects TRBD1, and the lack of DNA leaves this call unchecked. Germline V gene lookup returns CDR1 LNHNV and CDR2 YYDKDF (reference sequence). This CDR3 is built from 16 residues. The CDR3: CATSRGQGARNQPQHF. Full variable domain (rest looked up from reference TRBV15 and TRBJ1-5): DAMVIQNPRYQVTQFGKPVTLSCSQTLNHNVMYWYQQKSSQAPKLLFHYYDKDFNNEADTPDNFQSRRPNTSFCFLDIRSPGLGDTAMYLCATSRGQGARNQPQHFGDGTRLSIL.

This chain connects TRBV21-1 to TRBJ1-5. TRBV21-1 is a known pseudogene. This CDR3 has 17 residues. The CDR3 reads CASSRGRGRGSNQPQHF.

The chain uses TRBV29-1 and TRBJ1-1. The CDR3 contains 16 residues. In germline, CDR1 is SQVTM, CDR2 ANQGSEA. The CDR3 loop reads CSVEGWGHGYNTEAFF.

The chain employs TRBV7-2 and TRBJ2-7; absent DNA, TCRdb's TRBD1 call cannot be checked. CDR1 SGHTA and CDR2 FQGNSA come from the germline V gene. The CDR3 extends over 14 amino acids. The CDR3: CASSLGVGVYEQYF.

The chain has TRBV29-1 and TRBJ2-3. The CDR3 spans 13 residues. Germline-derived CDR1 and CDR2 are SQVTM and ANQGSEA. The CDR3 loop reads CSVVGGVTDTQYF.

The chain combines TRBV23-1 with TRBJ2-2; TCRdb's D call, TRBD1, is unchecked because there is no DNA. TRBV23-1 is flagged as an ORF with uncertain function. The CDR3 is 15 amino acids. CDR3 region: CASSQYDRGTGELFF.

The CDR3 sequence: CASSTAGASTDTQYF. The gene calls are TRBV6-2 or TRBV6-3 and TRBJ2-3; TCRdb designates TRBD2, a call that cannot be tested without DNA. CDR1 and CDR2 from the germline V gene are MNHEY and SVGEGT. The CDR3 length is 15 residues.

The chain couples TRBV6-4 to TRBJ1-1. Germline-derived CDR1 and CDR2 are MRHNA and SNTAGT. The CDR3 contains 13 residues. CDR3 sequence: CASSVAGNTEAFF.

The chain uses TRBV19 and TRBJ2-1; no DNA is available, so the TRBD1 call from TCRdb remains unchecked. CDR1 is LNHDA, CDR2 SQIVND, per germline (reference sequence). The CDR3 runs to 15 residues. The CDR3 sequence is CASSIVGGAPNEQFF.

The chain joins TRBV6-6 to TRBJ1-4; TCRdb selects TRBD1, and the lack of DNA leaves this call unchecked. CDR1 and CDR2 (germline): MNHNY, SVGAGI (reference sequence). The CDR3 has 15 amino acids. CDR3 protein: CASSFSDGEREKLFF.

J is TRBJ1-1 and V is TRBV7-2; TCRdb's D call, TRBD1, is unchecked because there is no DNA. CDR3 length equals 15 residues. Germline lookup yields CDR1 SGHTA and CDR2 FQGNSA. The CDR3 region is CASSPRPDLNTEAFF.

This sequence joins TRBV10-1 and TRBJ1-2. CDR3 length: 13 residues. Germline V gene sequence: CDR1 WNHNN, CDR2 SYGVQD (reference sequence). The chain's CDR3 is CASSGIETDGCTF.

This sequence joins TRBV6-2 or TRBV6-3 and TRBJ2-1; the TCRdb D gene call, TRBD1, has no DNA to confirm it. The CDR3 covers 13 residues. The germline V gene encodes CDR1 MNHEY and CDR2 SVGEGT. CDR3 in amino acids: CASSSDRYNEQFF.

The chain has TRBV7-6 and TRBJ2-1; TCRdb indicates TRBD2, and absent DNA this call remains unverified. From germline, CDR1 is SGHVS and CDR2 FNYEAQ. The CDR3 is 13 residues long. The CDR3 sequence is CASSLWTDIEQFF.

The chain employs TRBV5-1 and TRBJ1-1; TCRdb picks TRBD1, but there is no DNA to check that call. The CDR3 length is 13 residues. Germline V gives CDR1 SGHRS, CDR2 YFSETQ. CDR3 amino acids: CASSLGRATEAFF.

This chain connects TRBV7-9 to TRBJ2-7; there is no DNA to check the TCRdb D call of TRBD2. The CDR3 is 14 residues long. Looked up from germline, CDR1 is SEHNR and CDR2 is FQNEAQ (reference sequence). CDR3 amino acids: CASSRGRGVYEQYF.

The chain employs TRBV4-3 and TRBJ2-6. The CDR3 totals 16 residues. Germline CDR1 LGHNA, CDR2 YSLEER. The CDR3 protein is CASSQDVSSGANVLTF.

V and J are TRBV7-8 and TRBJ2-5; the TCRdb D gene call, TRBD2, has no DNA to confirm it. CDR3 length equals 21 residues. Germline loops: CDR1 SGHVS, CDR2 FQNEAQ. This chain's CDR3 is CASSSTAADSSTIPTWETQYF.

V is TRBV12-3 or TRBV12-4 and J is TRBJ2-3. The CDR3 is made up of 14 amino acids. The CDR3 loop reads CASSFAADTDTQYF.

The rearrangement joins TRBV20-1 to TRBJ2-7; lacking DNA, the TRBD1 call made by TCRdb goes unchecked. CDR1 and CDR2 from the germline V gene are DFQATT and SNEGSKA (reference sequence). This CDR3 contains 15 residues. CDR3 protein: CSARPRTRSSYEQYF.

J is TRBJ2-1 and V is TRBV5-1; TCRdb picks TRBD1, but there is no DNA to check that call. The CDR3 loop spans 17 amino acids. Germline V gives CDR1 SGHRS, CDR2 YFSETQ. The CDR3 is CASSLVAIGGAYNEQFF.

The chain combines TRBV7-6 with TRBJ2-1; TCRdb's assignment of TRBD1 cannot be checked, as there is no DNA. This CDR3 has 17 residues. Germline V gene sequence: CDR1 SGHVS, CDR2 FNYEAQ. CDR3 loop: CASSPTPLSSSYNEQFF.

The CDR3 loop is CASSQEEVSEAFF. The chain uses TRBV4-3 and TRBJ1-1. CDR1 is LGHNA, CDR2 YSLEER, per germline. The CDR3 consists of 13 residues.

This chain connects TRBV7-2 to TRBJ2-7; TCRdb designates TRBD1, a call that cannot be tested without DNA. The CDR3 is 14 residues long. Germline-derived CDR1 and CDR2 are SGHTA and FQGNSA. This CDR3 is CASSSRGVPYEQYF.

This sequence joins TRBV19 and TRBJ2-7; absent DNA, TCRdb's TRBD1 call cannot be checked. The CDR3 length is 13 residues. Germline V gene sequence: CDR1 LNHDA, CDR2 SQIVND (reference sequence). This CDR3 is CASSINRGYEQYF.